This is a list of T cell receptor beta chains from one sample in a study of glioma-infiltrating T cells. TCRdb redid the calling of the multiplex PCR reads with MiXCR, one entry per CDR3 protein. This table holds 300,000 to 450,000 distinct CDR3 sequences, about 40% found once. Sequences were obtained from glioma tissue, nonneoplastic brain tissue, or PBMCs (not recorded which). These receptors originate from a human donor with low-grade glioma or glioblastoma, undergoing nonglioma brain surgery, or in good health (not recorded which). CDR3s include the opening cysteine and the closing phenylalanine or tryptophan. Each record gives: V gene, D gene, clone size, J gene, CDR3 DNA, CDR3 protein. A D gene is named only where the DNA matches it firmly. Clone sizes are given selectively: once, few, many, or a class where the clone is expanded.

TRBV7-2,NA,few,TRBJ1-5,TGTGCCAGCAGCTTATCAGGGGCCGCCCACAATCAGCCCCAGCATTTT,CASSLSGAAHNQPQHF
TRBV10-2,TRBD1,NA,TRBJ1-6,TGTGCCAGCAGCGTAGAAGGACAGGCGGGCTCACCCCTCCACTTT,CASSVEGQAGSPLHF
TRBV2,NA,NA,TRBJ1-2,TGTGCCAGCAGGGACTCCGGGACTGAATATGGCTACACCTTC,CASRDSGTEYGYTF
TRBV6-2/TRBV6-3,TRBD1,NA,TRBJ2-2,TGTGACAGCAGTCGGACAGGGACTAACACCGGGGAGCTGTTTTTT,CDSSRTGTNTGELFF
TRBV4-1,NA,few,TRBJ2-1,TGCGCCAGCAGCCAACCCCGGGAAAACTTAGAGCAGTTCTTC,CASSQPRENLEQFF
TRBV28,NA,many,TRBJ2-7,TGTGCCAGCAACGGGGTCTCCTACGAGCAGTACTTC,CASNGVSYEQYF
TRBV29-1,NA,NA,TRBJ2-7,TGCAGCGTTGGGGGACGACAGGACCGCTCCTACGAGCAGTACTTC,CSVGGRQDRSYEQYF
TRBV4-1,NA,NA,TRBJ1-2,TGCGCCAGCAGCCTGCACGTGGTCGGTAACTATGGCTACACCTTC,CASSLHVVGNYGYTF
TRBV6-2/TRBV6-3,NA,NA,TRBJ1-3,TGTGCCAGCAGACTCGACAGCCGACCTGGAAACACCATATATTTT,CASRLDSRPGNTIYF
TRBV7-6,NA,NA,TRBJ2-3,TGTGCCAGCAGTCCGACGGGCCAGCTTCATACGCAGTATTTT,CASSPTGQLHTQYF
TRBV7-9,NA,NA,TRBJ1-1,TGTGCCAGCAGCTGGGACCAGGGATTTGCTTTCTTT,CASSWDQGFAFF
TRBV20-1,NA,NA,TRBJ1-4,TGCAGTGCTTTTAAACCCTTACGTGAAAAACTGTTTTTT,CSAFKPLREKLFF
TRBV7-8,NA,NA,TRBJ2-5,TGTGCCAGCAGCTTACTCCCTCGACCCCAGTACTTC,CASSLLPRPQYF
TRBV29-1,NA,NA,TRBJ2-3,TGCAGCGTTGAAGATGGGAGAACTAGCACAGATACGCAGTATTTT,CSVEDGRTSTDTQYF
TRBV2,NA,many,TRBJ1-5,TGTGCCAGCATCGGGCAGGTTGGACAGCCCCAGCATTTT,CASIGQVGQPQHF
TRBV4-1,NA,NA,TRBJ2-7,TGCGCCAGCAGCCAAGATTGGCCTAGCGAAAACTACGAGCAGTACTTC,CASSQDWPSENYEQYF
TRBV28,TRBD1,NA,TRBJ1-3,TGTGCCAGCAGAACAGGGGCTATCTCTGGAAACACCATATATTTT,CASRTGAISGNTIYF
TRBV14,TRBD1,many,TRBJ2-7,TGTGCCAGCAGCCAGACGGGACAGATCCACGAGCAGTACTTC,CASSQTGQIHEQYF
TRBV28,NA,many,TRBJ2-2,TGTGCCAGCAGGGACAGGGAGCTGTTTTTT,CASRDRELFF
TRBV6-5,NA,once,TRBJ1-5,TGTGTCAGCAGTCGACTCGCCCCACAGGGTTACGATCAGCCCCAGCATTTT,CVSSRLAPQGYDQPQHF
TRBV28,NA,few,TRBJ2-7,TGTGCCAGCAGCTTAAGGCTAATGTCCTACGAGCAGTACTTC,CASSLRLMSYEQYF
TRBV2,TRBD1,NA,TRBJ2-3,TGTGCCAGCACTCTGCAGGGGGCCACAGATACGCAGTATTTT,CASTLQGATDTQYF
TRBV4-2,TRBD2,NA,TRBJ2-1,TGTGCCAGCAGACCAAGGACTAGTTCTGAGTATGAGCAGTTCTTC,CASRPRTSSEYEQFF